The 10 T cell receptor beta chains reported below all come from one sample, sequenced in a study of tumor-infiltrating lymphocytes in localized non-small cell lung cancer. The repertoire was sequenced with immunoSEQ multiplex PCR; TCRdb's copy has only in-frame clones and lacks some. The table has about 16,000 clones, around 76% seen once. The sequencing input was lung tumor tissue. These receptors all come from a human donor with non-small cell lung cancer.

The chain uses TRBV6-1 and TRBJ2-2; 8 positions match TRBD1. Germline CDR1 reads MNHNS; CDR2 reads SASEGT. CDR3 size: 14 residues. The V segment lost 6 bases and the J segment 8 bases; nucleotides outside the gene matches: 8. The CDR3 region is CASRGRQGSGELFF. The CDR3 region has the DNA TGTGCCAGCAGGGGTCGACAGGGGAGTGGGGAGCTGTTTTTT.

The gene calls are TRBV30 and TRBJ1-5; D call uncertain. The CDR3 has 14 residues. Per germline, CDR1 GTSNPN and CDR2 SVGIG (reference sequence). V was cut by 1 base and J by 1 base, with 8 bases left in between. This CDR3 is CAWSESGSNQPQHF. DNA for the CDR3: TGTGCCTGGAGTGAGTCGGGAAGCAATCAGCCCCAGCATTTT.

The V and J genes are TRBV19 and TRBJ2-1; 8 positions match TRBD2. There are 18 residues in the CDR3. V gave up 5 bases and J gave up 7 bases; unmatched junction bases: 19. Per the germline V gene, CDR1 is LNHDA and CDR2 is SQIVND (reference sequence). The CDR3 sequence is CASSAPGAGGRKGNEQFF. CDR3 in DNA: TGTGCCAGTAGTGCCCCCGGTGCGGGGGGTCGTAAGGGGAATGAGCAGTTCTTC.

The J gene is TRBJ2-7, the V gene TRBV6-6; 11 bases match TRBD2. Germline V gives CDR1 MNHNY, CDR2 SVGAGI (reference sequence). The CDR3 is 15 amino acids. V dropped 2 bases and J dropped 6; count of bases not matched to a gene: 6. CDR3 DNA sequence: TGTGCCAGCAGTTACGGACTAGCGGGTCCAGCCGAGCAGTACTTC. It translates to CASSYGLAGPAEQYF.

Here the CDR3 reads CASRPTGGFTGELFF. CDR3 DNA sequence: TGTGCCAGCAGACCGACAGGGGGGTTCACCGGGGAGCTGTTTTTT. The rearrangement joins TRBV2 to TRBJ2-2; 9 positions match TRBD1. Germline V CDR1 and CDR2: SNHLY, FYNNEI. The CDR3 runs to 15 residues. J gave up 4 bases and V 6 bases, and 6 bases lay outside the gene matches.

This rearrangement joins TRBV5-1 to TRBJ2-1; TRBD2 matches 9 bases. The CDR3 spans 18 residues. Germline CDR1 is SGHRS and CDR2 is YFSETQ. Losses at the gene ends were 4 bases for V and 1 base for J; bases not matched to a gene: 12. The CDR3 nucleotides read TGCGCCAGCAGCGGGAGGGGGTTAGCGGGAGATTCCTACAATGAGCAGTTCTTC. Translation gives CASSGRGLAGDSYNEQFF.

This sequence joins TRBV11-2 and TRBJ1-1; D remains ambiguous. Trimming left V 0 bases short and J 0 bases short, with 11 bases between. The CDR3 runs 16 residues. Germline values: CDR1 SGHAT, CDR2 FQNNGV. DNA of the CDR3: TGTGCCAGCAGCTTAGATTCCCCAGTTATGAACACTGAAGCTTTCTTT. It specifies CASSLDSPVMNTEAFF.

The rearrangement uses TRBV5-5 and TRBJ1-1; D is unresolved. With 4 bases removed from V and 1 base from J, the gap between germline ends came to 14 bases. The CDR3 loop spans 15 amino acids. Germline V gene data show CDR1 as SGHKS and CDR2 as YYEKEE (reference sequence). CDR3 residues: CASSPPGRSNTEAFF. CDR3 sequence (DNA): TGTGCCAGCAGCCCCCCGGGCAGGTCGAACACTGAAGCTTTCTTT.

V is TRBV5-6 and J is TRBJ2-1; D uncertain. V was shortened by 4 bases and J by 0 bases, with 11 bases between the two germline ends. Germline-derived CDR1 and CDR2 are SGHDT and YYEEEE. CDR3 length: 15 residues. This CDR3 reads CASSNGWVSYNEQFF. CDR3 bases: TGTGCCAGCAGCAATGGGTGGGTCTCCTACAATGAGCAGTTCTTC. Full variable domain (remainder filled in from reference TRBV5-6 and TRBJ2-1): DAGVTQSPTHLIKTRGQQVTLRCSPKSGHDTVSWYQQALGQGPQFIFQYYEEEERQRGNFPDRFSGHQFPNYSSELNVNALLLGDSALYLCASSNGWVSYNEQFFGPGTRLTVL.

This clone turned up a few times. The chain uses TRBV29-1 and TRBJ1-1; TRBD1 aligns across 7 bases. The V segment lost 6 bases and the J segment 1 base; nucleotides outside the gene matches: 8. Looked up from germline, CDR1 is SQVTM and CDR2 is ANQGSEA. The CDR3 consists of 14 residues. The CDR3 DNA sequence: TGCAGCGTGAGACCCGGGACAGAGAACACTGAAGCTTTCTTT. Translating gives CSVRPGTENTEAFF. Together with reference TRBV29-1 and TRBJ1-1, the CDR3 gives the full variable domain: SAVISQKPSRDICQRGTSLTIQCQVDSQVTMMFWYRQQPGQSLTLIATANQGSEATYESGFVIDKFPISRPNLTFSTLTVSNMSPEDSSIYLCSVRPGTENTEAFFGQGTRLTVV.